Detailed here is one T cell receptor (beta chain). Its antigen is undetermined. Via MiXCR, TCRdb re-called the RACE reads, giving one row per CDR3 protein. The sample lists about 120,000 distinct CDR3 sequences, about 12% occurring once. This sample's time point: patch test 1, 2 weeks after DPC sensitization. This sample's treatment: therapeutic diphenylcyclopropenone sensitization with weekly scalp DPC. The data belong to a study of human T cells and chemical hapten exposure. In the study overall: Recorded diagnoses among the mostly female patients were alopecia areata, totalis or universalis. General observations from the study: PT1 expanded TCR counts correlated positively with patch test score.

V was trimmed by 3 bases and J by 7 bases, leaving 13 bases between them. This CDR3 comprises 13 residues. Germline V CDR1 and CDR2: MNHEY, SMNVEV (reference sequence). V gene TRBV27 combines with J gene TRBJ2-7, with a tentative D call TRBD1 (5 bases). The sequencing used whole blood, collected in connection with sensitization to the hapten diphenylcyclopropenone (DPC). The source is a woman aged 50 to 60 with alopecia areata. Some clones in this sample may be carry-over from other donors' samples. In DNA form, the CDR3 reads TGTGCCAGCAGTTTTCAGGGAACTCCGGAGCAGTACTTC. Protein product: CASSFQGTPEQYF.